These T cell receptor beta chains were read from a single sample in a study of shared clonotypes between healthy human individuals. Assay: immunoSEQ multiplex PCR; the TCRdb copy retains only in-frame clones and omits some. In the table there are approximately 2.5 million clones, approximately 92% of which are singletons. The specimen sequenced was naive CD4+ T cells sorted from blood. Receptors originate from a man aged 18 to 29 in good health. Both conserved end residues are part of each CDR3. The D gene is left open where the match is weak. For some rows the clone size is stated as once, few or many, or as a class when expanded; others skip it.

>TRBJ2-3|NA|TRBV9|13|NA
CASSPAPPDTQYF
TGTGCCAGCAGCCCGGCACCCCCAGATACGCAGTATTTT
>TRBJ1-1|NA|TRBV18|16|NA
CASSPQASGAVDEAFF
TGTGCCAGCTCACCGCAGGCGTCGGGGGCTGTGGATGAAGCTTTCTTT
>TRBJ2-7|NA|TRBV7-2|14|TRBD1
CASSKGQSPWEQYF
TGTGCCAGCAGCAAGGGACAGTCACCCTGGGAGCAGTACTTC
>TRBJ2-3|NA|TRBV11-2|13|NA
CASSRLTADTQYF
TGTGCCAGCAGCCGACTGACAGCAGATACGCAGTATTTT
>TRBJ2-1|NA|TRBV11-2|14|TRBD2
CASSLAGGPGEQFF
TGTGCCAGCAGCTTAGCGGGAGGGCCCGGTGAGCAGTTCTTC
>TRBJ1-5|NA|TRBV6-1|14|NA
CASRAQASNQPQHF
TGTGCCAGCAGGGCCCAGGCTAGCAATCAGCCCCAGCATTTT
>TRBJ2-7|NA|TRBV7-7|14|NA
CASSLDVSSYEQYF
TGTGCTAGCAGCTTAGACGTAAGCTCCTACGAGCAGTACTTC
>TRBJ2-1|NA|TRBV19|15|TRBD1
CASSIALAQGDEQFF
TGTGCCAGTAGTATAGCGCTAGCCCAGGGGGATGAGCAGTTCTTC
>TRBJ2-2|once|TRBV10-1|15|NA
CASSESSGNTGELFF
TGCGCCAGCAGTGAGTCGTCGGGGAACACCGGGGAGCTGTTTTTT
>TRBJ2-1|NA|TRBV7-2|16|NA
CASSLAGPSSYNEQFF
TGTGCCAGCAGCTTAGCGGGGCCCAGCTCCTACAATGAGCAGTTCTTC
>TRBJ2-7|NA|TRBV4-2|17|TRBD2
CASSQDRLAGEKYEQYF
TGTGCCAGCAGCCAAGATAGACTAGCGGGAGAAAAATACGAGCAGTACTTC
>TRBJ1-1|NA|TRBV28|14|NA
CASSHSTVNTEAFF
TGTGCCAGCAGTCACTCGACAGTGAACACTGAAGCTTTCTTT
>TRBJ1-3|NA|TRBV6-5|13|NA
CASSYETGNTIYF
TGTGCCAGCAGTTACGAGACAGGAAACACCATATATTTT
>TRBJ2-5|NA|TRBV10-1|15|NA
CASSESRGAGETQYF
TGCGCCAGCAGTGAGTCGAGGGGGGCTGGAGAGACCCAGTACTTC
>TRBJ2-1|NA|TRBV18|15|NA
CASSPPVGSGNEQFF
TGTGCCAGCTCACCACCCGTCGGTTCGGGCAATGAGCAGTTCTTC
>TRBJ2-2|NA|TRBV19|15|NA
CASSIEGGDTGELFF
TGTGCCAGTAGTATAGAAGGAGGGGATACTGGGGAGCTGTTTTTT
>TRBJ2-3|NA|TRBV6-5|14|NA
CASTRGGAPDTQYF
TGTGCCAGCACCCGAGGGGGGGCCCCAGATACGCAGTATTTT
>TRBJ2-2|NA|TRBV5-1|16|TRBD1
CASSPWDSSNTGELFF
TGCGCCAGCAGCCCATGGGACAGTTCGAACACCGGGGAGCTGTTTTTT
>TRBJ2-4|NA|TRBV2|15|TRBD2
CASSWTSGAQNIQYF
TGTGCCAGCAGTTGGACTAGCGGGGCTCAAAACATTCAGTACTTC
>TRBJ1-5|NA|TRBV10-3|12|NA
CATGGSNQPQHF
TGTGCCACCGGGGGAAGCAATCAGCCCCAGCATTTT
>TRBJ2-6|NA|TRBV2|18|NA
CASSEAPAGRAGANVLTF
TGTGCCAGCAGTGAAGCGCCCGCCGGCAGGGCTGGGGCCAACGTCCTGACTTTC
>TRBJ2-3|once|TRBV5-1|14|NA
CASSLVRPPDTQYF
TGCGCCAGCAGCTTGGTAAGACCTCCGGATACGCAGTATTTT
>TRBJ1-5|NA|TRBV10-2|12|NA
CASRGSNQPQHF
TGCGCCAGCAGGGGGAGCAATCAGCCCCAGCATTTT
>TRBJ2-7|NA|TRBV6-5|14|NA
CASIQTGLRYEQYF
TGTGCCAGCATCCAGACAGGATTGAGGTACGAGCAGTACTTC
>TRBJ2-1|NA|TRBV6-1|13|NA
CASSERHTGEGFF
TGTGCCAGCAGTGAACGACACACAGGGGAGGGGTTCTTC